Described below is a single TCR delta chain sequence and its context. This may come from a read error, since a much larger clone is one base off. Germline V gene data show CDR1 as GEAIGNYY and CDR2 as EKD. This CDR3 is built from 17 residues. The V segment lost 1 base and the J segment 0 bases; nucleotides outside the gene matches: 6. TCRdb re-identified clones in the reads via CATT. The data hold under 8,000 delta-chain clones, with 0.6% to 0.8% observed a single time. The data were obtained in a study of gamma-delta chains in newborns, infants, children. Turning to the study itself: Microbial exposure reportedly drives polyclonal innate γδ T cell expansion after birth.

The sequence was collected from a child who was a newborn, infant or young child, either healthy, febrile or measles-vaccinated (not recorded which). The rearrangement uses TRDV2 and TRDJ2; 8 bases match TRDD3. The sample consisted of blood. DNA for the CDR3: TGTGCCTGTGACACATTGGGGGATCCAGCTTTGACAGCACAACTCTTCTTT. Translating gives CACDTLGDPALTAQLFF.